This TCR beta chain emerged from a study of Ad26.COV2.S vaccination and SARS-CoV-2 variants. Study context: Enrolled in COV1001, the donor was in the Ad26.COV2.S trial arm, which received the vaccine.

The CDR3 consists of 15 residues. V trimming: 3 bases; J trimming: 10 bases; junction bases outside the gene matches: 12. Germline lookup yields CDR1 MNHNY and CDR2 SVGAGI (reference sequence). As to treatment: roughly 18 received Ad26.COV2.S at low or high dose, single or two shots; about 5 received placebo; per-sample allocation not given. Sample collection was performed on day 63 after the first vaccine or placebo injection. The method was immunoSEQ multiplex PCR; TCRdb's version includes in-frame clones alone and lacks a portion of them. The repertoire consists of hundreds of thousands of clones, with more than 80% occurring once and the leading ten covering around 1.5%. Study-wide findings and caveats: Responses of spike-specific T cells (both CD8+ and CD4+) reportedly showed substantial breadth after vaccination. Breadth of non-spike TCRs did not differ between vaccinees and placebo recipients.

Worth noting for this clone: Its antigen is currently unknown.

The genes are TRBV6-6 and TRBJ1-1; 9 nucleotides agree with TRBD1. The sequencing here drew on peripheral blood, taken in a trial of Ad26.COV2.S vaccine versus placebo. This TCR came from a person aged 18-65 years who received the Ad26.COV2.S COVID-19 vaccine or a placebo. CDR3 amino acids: CASSYQGQGHEGAFF. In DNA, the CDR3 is TGTGCCAGCAGTTATCAGGGACAGGGACACGAGGGAGCTTTCTTT.